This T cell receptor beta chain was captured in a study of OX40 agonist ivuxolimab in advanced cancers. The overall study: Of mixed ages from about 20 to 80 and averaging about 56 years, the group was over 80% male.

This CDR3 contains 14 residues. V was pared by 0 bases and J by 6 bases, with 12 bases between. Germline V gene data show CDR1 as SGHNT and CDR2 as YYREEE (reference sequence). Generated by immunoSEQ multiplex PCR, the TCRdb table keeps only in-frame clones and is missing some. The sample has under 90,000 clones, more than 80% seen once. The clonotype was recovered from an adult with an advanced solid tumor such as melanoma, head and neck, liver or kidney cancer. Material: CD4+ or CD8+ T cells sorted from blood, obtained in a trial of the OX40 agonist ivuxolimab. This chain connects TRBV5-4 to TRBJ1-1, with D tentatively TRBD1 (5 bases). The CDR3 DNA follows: TGTGCCAGCAGCTTGGACTGGGGCGCGCCTGAAGCTTTCTTT. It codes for CASSLDWGAPEAFF. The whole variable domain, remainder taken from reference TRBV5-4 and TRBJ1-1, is ETGVTQSPTHLIKTRGQQVTLRCSSQSGHNTVSWYQQALGQGPQFIFQYYREEENGRGNFPPRFSGLQFPNYSSELNVNALELDDSALYLCASSLDWGAPEAFFGQGTRLTVV.